Listed here are 5 T cell receptor beta chains from one sample, sequenced in a study of vaccination effects on CD4 cells after COVID-19 (dated by TCRdb to the early 2020s). In the ViraFEST assay, PBMC were stimulated with viral peptide pools, and antigen-specific CD4+ T cell clonotypes were then identified by expansion using TCR sequencing. After 10 to 11 days of culture, CD4+ T cells were isolated with the EasySep CD4+ T cell isolation kit. Participants received two doses of either the BNT162b2 or the mRNA-1273 mRNA SARS-CoV-2 vaccine. No antigen is known for these receptors. The library relied on the immunoSEQ multiplex PCR assay. TCRdb obtained this table from immuneACCESS and retained in-frame rearrangements with V and J assigned. These tables miss some clones; where compared with another copy, unresolved V genes account for less than half of the shortfall, and the remainder is unexplained. The sample data list 57,000 or so clones, and less than 80% of these were observed just once. The ten largest clonotypes hold around 1.2% of the sample.

The input for sequencing was CD4+ T cells from PBMCs cultured with HCoV-229E spike peptides, taken after COVID-19 vaccination. The intended sense of this specimen's cell subset or site label: HCoV-229E spike overlapping peptide pool stimulation. These receptors all stem from a human donor who received a COVID-19 vaccine.

CDR3 bases: TGCGCCAGCAGCACCCAACAGGGAGACGAGCAGTTCTTC. Protein: CASSTQQGDEQFF. The chain links TRBV5-1 to TRBJ2-1; maybe TRBD1 (6 bases). The CDR3 contains 13 residues. CDR1 is SGHRS, CDR2 YFSETQ, per germline. V was cut by 4 bases and J by 10 bases, with 15 bases left in between.

The rearrangement uses TRBV14 and TRBJ1-4, with 7 nucleotides matching TRBD1. The CDR3 loop spans 17 amino acids. J was trimmed by 1 base and V by 1 base; bases with no gene match: 6. CDR1 is SGHDN, CDR2 FVKESK, per germline. CDR3 in amino acids: CASSQAGRGRTNEKLFF. In nucleotides, the CDR3 is TGTGCCAGCAGCCAAGCGGGCAGGGGGAGAACTAATGAAAAACTGTTTTTT.

The V and J genes are TRBV24-1 and TRBJ2-1, with D possibly TRBD1 on 6 matching bases. From germline, CDR1 is KGHDR and CDR2 SFDVKD. The CDR3 is 16 amino acids. V gave up 3 bases and J gave up 3 bases, with 14 bases separating them. CDR3 DNA: TGTGCCACCAGTGATCCTTCAGGGGTGGTCTACAATGAGCAGTTCTTC. It translates to CATSDPSGVVYNEQFF.

The DNA for the CDR3 is TGTGCCACCAGTGATTTAGGGACTAGCGGGACAGATACGCAGTATTTT. Protein product: CATSDLGTSGTDTQYF. This chain uses TRBV24-1 with TRBJ2-3; TRBD2 matches 12 bases. The CDR3 is 16 residues long. Germline CDR1 is KGHDR and CDR2 is SFDVKD. Trimming took 1 base from V and 3 from J; bases not matched to a gene: 1.

This clone has just one count. This chain links TRBV24-1 with TRBJ2-3; 8 positions agree with TRBD2. Germline-derived CDR1 and CDR2 are KGHDR and SFDVKD. This CDR3 is built from 15 residues. V was clipped by 4 bases and J by 3 bases; unmatched bases: 5. CDR3 in DNA: TGTGCCACCAGTGACCAGCGGGGGAGGACAGATACGCAGTATTTT. Translated, it gives CATSDQRGRTDTQYF.